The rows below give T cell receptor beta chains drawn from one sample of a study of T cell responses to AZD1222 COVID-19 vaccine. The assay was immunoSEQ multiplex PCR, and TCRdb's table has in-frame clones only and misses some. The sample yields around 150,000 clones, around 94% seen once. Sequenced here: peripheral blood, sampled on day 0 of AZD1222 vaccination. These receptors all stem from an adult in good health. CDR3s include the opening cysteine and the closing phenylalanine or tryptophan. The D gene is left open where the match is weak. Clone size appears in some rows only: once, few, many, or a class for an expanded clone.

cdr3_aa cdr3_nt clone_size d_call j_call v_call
CASSSIQGRGTEAFF TGTGCCAGCAGCTCGATACAGGGAAGGGGCACTGAAGCTTTCTTT . . TRBJ1-1 TRBV7-2
CASTRSGGNTEAFF TGCGCCAGCACCCGGAGCGGGGGGAACACTGAAGCTTTCTTT . . TRBJ1-1 TRBV4-1
CASSFGDRRNEQFF TGTGCCAGCAGTTTCGGCGACAGAAGGAATGAGCAGTTCTTC . . TRBJ2-1 TRBV28
CASSSIRGQGETQYF TGTGCCAGCAGCTCGATCAGGGGGCAGGGAGAGACCCAGTACTTC . TRBD1 TRBJ2-5 TRBV11-2
CASSYEAENTGELFF TGTGCCAGCAGTTACGAGGCGGAAAACACCGGGGAGCTGTTTTTT . . TRBJ2-2 TRBV6-2/TRBV6-3
CASSKNREKLFF TGTGCCAGCAGTAAAAACAGGGAAAAACTGTTTTTT . . TRBJ1-4 TRBV6-5
CAISGVGWGNQPQHF TGTGCCATCAGTGGAGTGGGCTGGGGCAATCAGCCCCAGCATTTT . . TRBJ1-5 TRBV10-3
CATSRLLGGHQPQHF TGTGCCACCAGCAGGCTACTAGGGGGGCATCAGCCCCAGCATTTT . . TRBJ1-5 TRBV15
CASSISGGATDTQYF TGTGCCAGCAGTATTAGCGGGGGGGCCACAGATACGCAGTATTTT . TRBD2 TRBJ2-3 TRBV6-2/TRBV6-3
CASSSRGRPYNEQFF TGTGCCAGCAGTTCCAGGGGGCGTCCCTACAATGAGCAGTTCTTC . TRBD1 TRBJ2-1 TRBV6-5
CASSPLNRGRAAGNIQYF TGTGCCAGCAGCCCTCTGAACAGGGGGCGGGCCGCAGGAAACATTCAGTACTTC . TRBD1 TRBJ2-4 TRBV5-5
CASSTSGSRTDTQYF TGTGCCAGCAGTACTAGCGGGAGCCGCACAGATACGCAGTATTTT . TRBD2 TRBJ2-3 TRBV6-5
CASSLNRVDTIYF TGTGCCAGCAGCTTGAACAGGGTGGACACCATATATTTT few . TRBJ1-3 TRBV7-2
CASSAGQGPPNTEAFF TGCGCCAGCAGCGCCGGGCAAGGACCCCCGAACACTGAAGCTTTCTTT once . TRBJ1-1 TRBV5-1
CASTGPRGYNEQFF TGTGCCAGCACCGGACCCCGAGGCTACAATGAGCAGTTCTTC . . TRBJ2-1 TRBV2
CAISPRGQASNNSPLHF TGTGCCATCAGTCCTAGAGGGCAGGCCTCTAATAATTCACCCCTCCACTTT . . TRBJ1-6 TRBV10-3
CASSLDFVAQTQYF TGTGCCAGCAGCCTTGATTTTGTGGCTCAGACCCAGTACTTC . . TRBJ2-5 TRBV3-1/TRBV3-2